This T cell receptor beta chain was identified in a study of blood T cell repertoires in COVID-19. Germline CDR1 reads SNHLY; CDR2 reads FYNNEI. Trimming removed 6 bases from V and 6 bases from J, with 10 bases in between. This CDR3 spans 12 amino acids. Assay: immunoSEQ multiplex PCR; the TCRdb copy retains only in-frame clones and omits some. Of under 350,000 clones detected, around 90% appear once; the ten largest clones hold about 1.7%. This clone was observed once. The cohort comprised adults aged about 18 to 89 years residing in 20 to 30 US areas. Cohorts were based on clinical histories the participants reported.

The chain combines TRBV2 with TRBJ2-3; D is undetermined. The material sequenced was PBMCs or T cells enriched from blood (not recorded which). The sequence was collected from a woman in her 40s who had recovered from COVID-19. CDR3 amino acids: CASSPTEDTQYF. In DNA, the CDR3 is TGTGCCAGCAGCCCGACTGAGGATACGCAGTATTTT.